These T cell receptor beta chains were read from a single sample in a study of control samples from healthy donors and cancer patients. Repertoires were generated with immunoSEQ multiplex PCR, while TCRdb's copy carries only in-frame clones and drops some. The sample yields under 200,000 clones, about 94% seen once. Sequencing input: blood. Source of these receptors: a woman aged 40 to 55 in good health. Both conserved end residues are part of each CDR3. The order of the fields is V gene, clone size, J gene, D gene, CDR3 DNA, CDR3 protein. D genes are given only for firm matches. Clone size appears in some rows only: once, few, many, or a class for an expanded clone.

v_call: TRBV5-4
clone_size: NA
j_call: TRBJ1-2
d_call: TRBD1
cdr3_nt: TGTGCCAGCAGCGTGACAGGGAATGGCTACACCTTC
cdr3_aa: CASSVTGNGYTF

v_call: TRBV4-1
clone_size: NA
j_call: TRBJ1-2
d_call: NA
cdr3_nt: TGCGCCAGCAGCCAAGATCTGCGTCTTTCCTATGGCTACACCTTC
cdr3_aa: CASSQDLRLSYGYTF

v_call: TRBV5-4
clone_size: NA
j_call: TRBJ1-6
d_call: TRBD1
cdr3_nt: TGTGCCAGCAGCTTCACCGATCCATATCAGGGGGTTCTTAGTTCACCCCTCCACTTT
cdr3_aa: CASSFTDPYQGVLSSPLHF

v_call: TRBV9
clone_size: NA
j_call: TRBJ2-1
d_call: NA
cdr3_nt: TGTGCCAGCAGCGTTTACAATGAGCAGTTCTTC
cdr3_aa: CASSVYNEQFF

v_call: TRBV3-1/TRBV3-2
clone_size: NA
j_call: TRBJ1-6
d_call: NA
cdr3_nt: TGTGCCAGTGGACAGTATAATTCACCCCTCCACTTT
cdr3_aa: CASGQYNSPLHF

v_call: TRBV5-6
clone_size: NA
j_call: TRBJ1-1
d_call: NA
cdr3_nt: TGTGCCAGCAGCTTGATCGGGGGTCGGATGAACACTGAAGCTTTCTTT
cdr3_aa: CASSLIGGRMNTEAFF

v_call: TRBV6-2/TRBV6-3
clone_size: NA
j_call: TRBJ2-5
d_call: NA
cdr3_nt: TGTGCCAGCAGTTGGTTGGACTCATCAGAGACCCAGTACTTC
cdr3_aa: CASSWLDSSETQYF

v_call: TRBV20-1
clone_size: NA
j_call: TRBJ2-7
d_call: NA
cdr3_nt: TGCAGTGCTAGTGAACAACCCGATTACGAGCAGTACTTC
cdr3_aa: CSASEQPDYEQYF

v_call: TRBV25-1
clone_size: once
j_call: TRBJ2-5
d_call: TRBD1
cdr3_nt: TGTGCCAGCAGTGAATCGCCCGGGACAGCTAATTCCGAGACCCAGTACTTC
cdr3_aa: CASSESPGTANSETQYF

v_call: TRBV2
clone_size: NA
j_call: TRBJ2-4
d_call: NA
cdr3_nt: TGTGCCAGCAGTGAACGGATAGCAGTAGCCAAAAACATTCAGTACTTC
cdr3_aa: CASSERIAVAKNIQYF

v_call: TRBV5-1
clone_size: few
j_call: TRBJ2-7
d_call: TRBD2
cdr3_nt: TGCGCCAGCAGCTTATTTCTAGCGGGAGAAATAGGTAACTACGAGCAGTACTTC
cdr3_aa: CASSLFLAGEIGNYEQYF

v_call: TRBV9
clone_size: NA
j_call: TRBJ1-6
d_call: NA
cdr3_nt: TGTGCCAGCAGCGTAGCAGGCAATAATTCACCCCTCCACTTT
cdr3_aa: CASSVAGNNSPLHF

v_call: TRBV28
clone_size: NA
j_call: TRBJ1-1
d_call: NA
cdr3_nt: TGTGCCACCGCACCAACAGGGTACAATGAAGCTTTCTTT
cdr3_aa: CATAPTGYNEAFF

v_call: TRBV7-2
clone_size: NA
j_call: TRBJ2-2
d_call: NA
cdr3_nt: TGTGCCAGCAGCTTATCGGTCAGCCTCTTAAGGGCCGGGGAGCTGTTTTTT
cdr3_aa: CASSLSVSLLRAGELFF

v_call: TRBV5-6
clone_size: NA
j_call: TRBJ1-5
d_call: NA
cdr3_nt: TGTGCCAGCAGCTTGGAAGGGCGTGGAAGCAATCAGCCCCAGCATTTT
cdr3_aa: CASSLEGRGSNQPQHF

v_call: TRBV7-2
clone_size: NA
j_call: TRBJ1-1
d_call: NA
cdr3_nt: TGTGCCAGCAGCTTTCATGGGGGGAACACTGAAGCTTTCTTT
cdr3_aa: CASSFHGGNTEAFF

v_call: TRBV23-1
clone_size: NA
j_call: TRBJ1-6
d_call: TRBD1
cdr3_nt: TGCGCCAGCAGTCCCCTGACAAGACAGGGCTCACCCCTCCACTTT
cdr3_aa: CASSPLTRQGSPLHF

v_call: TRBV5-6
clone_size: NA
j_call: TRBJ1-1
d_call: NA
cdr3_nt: TGTGCCAGCAGCCAAGGACACGGCTTAGAGATTGCTGAAGCTTTCTTT
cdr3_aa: CASSQGHGLEIAEAFF

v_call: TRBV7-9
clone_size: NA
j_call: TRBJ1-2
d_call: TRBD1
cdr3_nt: TGTGCCAGCAGCCCCCGACAGGGCCGGTATGGCTACACCTTC
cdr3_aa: CASSPRQGRYGYTF

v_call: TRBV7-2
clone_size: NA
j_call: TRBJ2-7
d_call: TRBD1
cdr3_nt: TGTGCCAGCAGCTTAGTCCCGGACAGGGGGTACTACGAGCAGTACTTC
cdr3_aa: CASSLVPDRGYYEQYF

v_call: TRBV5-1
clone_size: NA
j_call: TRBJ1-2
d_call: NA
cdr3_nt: TGCGCCAGCAGCTTAGACGGAGACTATGGCTACACCTTC
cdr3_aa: CASSLDGDYGYTF

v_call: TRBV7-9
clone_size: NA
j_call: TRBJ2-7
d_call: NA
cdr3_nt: TGTGCCAGCAGCTTAGGGTGGGCTTTAAGGTCCTACGAGCAGTACTTC
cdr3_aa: CASSLGWALRSYEQYF

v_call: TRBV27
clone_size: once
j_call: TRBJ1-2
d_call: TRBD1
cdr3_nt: TGTGCCAGCAGCGATCTTATGAGACAGGGGGTTTACGGTTATGGCTACACCTTC
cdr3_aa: CASSDLMRQGVYGYGYTF

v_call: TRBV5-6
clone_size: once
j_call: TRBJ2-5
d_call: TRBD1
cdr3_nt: TGTGCCAGCAGCTTCGGGACAGGGGGTAGGGAGACCCAGTACTTC
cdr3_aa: CASSFGTGGRETQYF

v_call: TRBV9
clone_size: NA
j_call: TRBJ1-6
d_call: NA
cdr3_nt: TGTGCCAGCAGCCTCGGACAGTGGAATTCACCCCTCCACTTT
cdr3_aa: CASSLGQWNSPLHF

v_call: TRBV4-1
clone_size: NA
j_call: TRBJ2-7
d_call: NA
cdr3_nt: TGCGCCAGCAGCCAAGGGTTACTCTCCTACGAGCAGTACTTC
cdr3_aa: CASSQGLLSYEQYF

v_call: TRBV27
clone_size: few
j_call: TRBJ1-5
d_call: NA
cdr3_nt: TGTGCCAGCAGTGCAACAGGCAGCAATCAGCCCCAGCATTTT
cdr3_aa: CASSATGSNQPQHF

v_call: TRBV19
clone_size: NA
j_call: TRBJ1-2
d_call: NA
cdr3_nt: TGTGCCAGTAGTATCTCGGGAAATAGTGCCTACACCTTC
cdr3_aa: CASSISGNSAYTF

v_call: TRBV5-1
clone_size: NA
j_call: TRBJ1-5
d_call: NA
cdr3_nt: TGCGCCAGCAGCCCGATGGACAGAAATCAGCCCCAGCATTTT
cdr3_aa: CASSPMDRNQPQHF

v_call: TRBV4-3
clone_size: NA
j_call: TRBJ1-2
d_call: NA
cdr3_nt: TGCGCCAGCAGCCAAGTTAACTATGGCTACACCTTC
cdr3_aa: CASSQVNYGYTF

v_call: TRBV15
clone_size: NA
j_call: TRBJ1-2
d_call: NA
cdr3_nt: TGTGCCACCAGCAGAGGGGGATTGGAGGGGCCTTATGGCTACACCTTC
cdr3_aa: CATSRGGLEGPYGYTF

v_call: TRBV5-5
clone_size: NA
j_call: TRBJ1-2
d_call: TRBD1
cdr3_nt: TGTGCCAGCAGCTTGGACAGGGGAAGGTATGGCTACACCTTC
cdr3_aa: CASSLDRGRYGYTF

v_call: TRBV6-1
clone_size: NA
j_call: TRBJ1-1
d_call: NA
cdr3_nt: TGTGCCAGCAGTGAATTGTGGGGAGGGAACACTGAAGCTTTCTTT
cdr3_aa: CASSELWGGNTEAFF

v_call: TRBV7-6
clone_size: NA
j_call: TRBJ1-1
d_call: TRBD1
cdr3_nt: TGTGCCAGCAGATTGGGGCAGGGGGCGGCGAACACTGAAGCTTTCTTT
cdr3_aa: CASRLGQGAANTEAFF

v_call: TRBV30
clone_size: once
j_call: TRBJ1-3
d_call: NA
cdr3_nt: TGTGCCTGGGGACATCCTGGAAACACCATATATTTT
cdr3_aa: CAWGHPGNTIYF

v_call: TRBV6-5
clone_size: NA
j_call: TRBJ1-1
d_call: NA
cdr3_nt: TGTGCCAGCAGTTCTTATCTGCACACTGAAGCTTTCTTT
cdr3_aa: CASSSYLHTEAFF

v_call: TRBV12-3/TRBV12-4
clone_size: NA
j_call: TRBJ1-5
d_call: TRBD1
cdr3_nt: TGTGCCAGCAGTGCCAGGGGGGCCCAGCATTTT
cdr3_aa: CASSARGAQHF

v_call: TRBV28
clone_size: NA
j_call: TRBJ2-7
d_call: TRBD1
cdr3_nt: TGTTCTACAGGGGAGCCCCCCCGCTACGAGCAGTACTTC
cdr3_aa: CSTGEPPRYEQYF

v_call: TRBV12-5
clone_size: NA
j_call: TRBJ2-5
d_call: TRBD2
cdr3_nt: TGTGCTAGTGGTTCGTCCGGGAGGGGACAAGAGACCCAGTACTTC
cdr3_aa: CASGSSGRGQETQYF

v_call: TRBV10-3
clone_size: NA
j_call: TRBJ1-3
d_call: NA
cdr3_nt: TGTGCCATCAGTGATTCAGGGCTCAGAAACACCATATATTTT
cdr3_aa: CAISDSGLRNTIYF

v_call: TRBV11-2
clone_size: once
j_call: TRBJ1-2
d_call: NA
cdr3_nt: TGTGCCAGCAGCACCGGTTACCTAGCTAACTATGGCTACACCTTC
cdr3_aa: CASSTGYLANYGYTF

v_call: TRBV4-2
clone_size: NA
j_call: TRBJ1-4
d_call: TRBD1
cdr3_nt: TGTGCCAGCAGCCAAGGACAGGGTGGGGAAAAACTGTTTTTT
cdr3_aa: CASSQGQGGEKLFF